The 17 T cell receptor beta chains reported below all come from one sample, sequenced in a study of human T cells and chemical hapten exposure. Time point of the sample: patch test 1, 2 weeks after DPC sensitization. Treatment noted: therapeutic diphenylcyclopropenone sensitization with weekly scalp DPC. TCRdb itself ran the RACE reads through MiXCR, one entry per CDR3 protein. The sample lists approximately 350,000 distinct CDR3 sequences, 6% to 8.5% occurring once. The source material was whole blood, sampled in connection with sensitization to the hapten diphenylcyclopropenone (DPC). The receptor set was obtained from a woman aged 18-29 years with alopecia areata. Some clones in this sample may be carry-over from other donors' samples.

This clonotype was picked up a small number of times. This chain joins TRBV6-1 and TRBJ2-4; a weak D match, TRBD1 (5 bases). Germline values: CDR1 MNHNS, CDR2 SASEGT. Trimming left V 6 bases short and J 3 bases short, with 15 bases between. This CDR3 has 15 residues. CDR3 DNA: TGTGCCAGCAGGTCTCAATCTACAGGCAAAAACATTCAGTACTTC. Its translation is CASRSQSTGKNIQYF.

In this sample, this clonotype turned up a few times. This chain uses TRBV6-5 with TRBJ2-7, with D maybe TRBD1 (5 bases). Looked up from germline, CDR1 is MNHEY and CDR2 is SVGAGI. The length of the CDR3 is 16 residues. The ends were cut back, 0 bases at V and 0 bases at J, with 12 bases in the middle. The CDR3 sequence is CASSYSGPDSSYEQYF. In DNA, the CDR3 is TGTGCCAGCAGTTACTCCGGGCCAGACAGCTCCTACGAGCAGTACTTC.

V usage is TRBV20-1 and J usage is TRBJ2-1; the match to TRBD2 covers 8 bases. The length of the CDR3 is 14 residues. The V and J ends lost 3 bases and 8 bases, in that order; junction bases with no gene match: 9. The germline V gene encodes CDR1 DFQATT and CDR2 SNEGSKA (reference sequence). The CDR3 DNA sequence: TGCAGTGCTAGGGGGACTAGAATGATCTATGAGCAGTTCTTC. This translates into CSARGTRMIYEQFF.

J is TRBJ1-3 and V is TRBV4-3; 8 bases map to TRBD1. The CDR3 runs 18 residues. Germline trimming cut 0 bases from V and 1 base from J; bases unmatched to any gene: 8. Germline loops: CDR1 LGHNA, CDR2 YSLEER. The CDR3 loop reads CASSQDPGGYRSGNTIYF. The CDR3 nucleotides read TGCGCCAGCAGCCAAGATCCAGGGGGCTACCGTTCTGGAAACACCATATATTTT.

The J gene is TRBJ2-5, the V gene TRBV7-2, with a weak D call TRBD1 (5 bases). The V end was cut by 1 base, the J end by 1 base, with 7 bases between. CDR1 is SGHTA, CDR2 FQGNSA, per germline. The CDR3 is made up of 14 amino acids. CDR3 amino acids: CASSLDRPQETQYF. The CDR3 nucleotides read TGTGCCAGCAGCTTAGACAGGCCCCAAGAGACCCAGTACTTC. The variable domain in full, with the rest retrieved from reference TRBV7-2 and TRBJ2-5, is GAGVSQSPSNKVTEKGKDVELRCDPISGHTALYWYRQSLGQGLEFLIYFQGNSAPDKSGLPSDRFSAERTGGSVSTLTIQRTQQEDSAVYLCASSLDRPQETQYFGPGTRLLVL.

The DNA for the CDR3 is TGTGCCAGCACCATCCTAATTACTGACAGGGGTAACTATGGCTACACCTTC. Its translation is CASTILITDRGNYGYTF. The V call is TRBV7-9, the J call TRBJ1-2, with 8 bases identical to TRBD1. The junction had 14 bases not matched to a gene; V was cut back by 7 bases and J by 1 base. The CDR3 length is 17 residues. Germline loops: CDR1 SEHNR, CDR2 FQNEAQ (reference sequence).

The rearrangement joins TRBV5-1 to TRBJ2-3, with D maybe TRBD2 (6 bases). The V gene lost 3 bases and the J gene lost 4 bases, with 12 bases spanning the gap. Germline CDR1 reads SGHRS; CDR2 reads YFSETQ. The CDR3 loop spans 14 amino acids. CDR3 residues: CASSSGGSADTQYF. The CDR3 nucleotides read TGCGCCAGCAGCTCCGGGGGAAGCGCAGATACGCAGTATTTT. Using reference TRBV5-1 and TRBJ2-3 for the parts outside the CDR3, the full variable domain is KAGVTQTPRYLIKTRGQQVTLSCSPISGHRSVSWYQQTPGQGLQFLFEYFSETQRNKGNFPGRFSGRQFSNSRSEMNVSTLELGDSALYLCASSSGGSADTQYFGPGTRLTVL.

This clonotype was found many times. For the CDR3, the DNA is TGTGCCACCAGTGACCGACAGAGCCCAGAGACCCAGTACTTC. Translation gives CATSDRQSPETQYF. The J gene is TRBJ2-5, the V gene TRBV24-1; TRBD1 might be the D (5 bases). The germline V gene encodes CDR1 KGHDR and CDR2 SFDVKD. The CDR3 has 14 amino acids. The germline V and J ends were trimmed by 4 bases and 4 bases, with 12 bases remaining between them.

The V call is TRBV12-3 or TRBV12-4, the J call TRBJ2-3, with TRBD2 matching over 14 bases. The CDR3 loop spans 17 amino acids. V lost 5 bases and J lost 1; bases outside the gene matches: 5. The DNA for the CDR3 is TGTGCCAGCAGTGACGGACTAGCGGGGGGACGCACAGATACGCAGTATTTT. It specifies CASSDGLAGGRTDTQYF.

At least ten counts were recorded for this clonotype. This sequence joins TRBV6-2 or TRBV6-3 and TRBJ2-6, with D unresolved. CDR3 length: 15 amino acids. Germline V gene sequence: CDR1 MNHEY, CDR2 SVGEGT. The germline V and J ends were trimmed by 5 bases and 0 bases, with 8 bases remaining between them. CDR3 region: CASSERYSGANVLTF. The CDR3 coding sequence is TGTGCCAGCAGTGAGCGCTACTCTGGGGCCAACGTCCTGACTTTC.

This clonotype has a count of ten or more. V gene TRBV6-1 combines with J gene TRBJ2-3, with D possibly called TRBD1 or TRBD2 (5 bases each). The V gene's germline CDR1 is MNHNS and CDR2 SASEGT. The CDR3 sequence is 14 residues long. Deletions cut 6 bases from V and 0 bases from J, with 10 bases between. CDR3 loop: CASRGRESTDTQYF. CDR3 coding DNA: TGTGCCAGCAGGGGACGAGAGAGCACAGATACGCAGTATTTT.

The table lists this clonotype with many counts. The CDR3: CATQFRGGGYSDKNIQYF. The CDR3 DNA follows: TGTGCCACCCAGTTTAGGGGTGGGGGGTATAGCGACAAAAACATTCAGTACTTC. The V call is TRBV12-3 or TRBV12-4, the J call TRBJ2-4; D may be TRBD2 (6 bases). The CDR3 covers 18 residues. V shed 10 bases and J shed 3 bases, with 28 bases lying between them.

The gene calls are TRBV11-2 and TRBJ2-3; TRBD2 might be the D (6 bases). This CDR3 spans 15 amino acids. In germline, CDR1 is SGHAT, CDR2 FQNNGV. V dropped 1 base and J dropped 1 base, with 9 bases sitting between them. CDR3 protein: CASSLVTGGTDTQYF. In DNA, the CDR3 is TGTGCCAGCAGCTTAGTTACGGGGGGCACAGATACGCAGTATTTT.

This clonotype was detected only a few times. The chain links TRBV7-9 to TRBJ2-3; TRBD2 might be the D (5 bases). Per the germline V gene, CDR1 is SEHNR and CDR2 is FQNEAQ (reference sequence). With 4 bases removed from V and 3 bases from J, the gap between germline ends came to 14 bases. The length of the CDR3 is 15 residues. The CDR3 loop is CASSSPERDTDTQYF. The CDR3 bases are TGTGCCAGCAGCTCCCCGGAACGGGATACAGATACGCAGTATTTT.

This clonotype was seen more than once but under ten times. The chain's CDR3 is CASSITGGLGDTEAFF. As DNA, the CDR3 is TGTGCCAGCAGTATCACAGGGGGCTTGGGGGACACTGAAGCTTTCTTT. V gene TRBV28 combines with J gene TRBJ1-1; 9 bases line up with TRBD1. This CDR3 is 16 amino acids long. V trimming: 5 bases; J trimming: 3 bases; junction bases outside the gene matches: 10. The germline V gene has CDR1 MDHEN and CDR2 SYDVKM. Together with reference TRBV28 and TRBJ1-1, the CDR3 gives the full variable domain: DVKVTQSSRYLVKRTGEKVFLECVQDMDHENMFWYRQDPGLGLRLIYFSYDVKMKEKGDIPEGYSVSREKKERFSLILESASTNQTSMYLCASSITGGLGDTEAFFGQGTRLTVV.

This clonotype was observed at least ten times. This rearrangement joins TRBV29-1 to TRBJ2-5; 7 bases map to TRBD1. The V gene end was trimmed by 7 bases and the J gene end by 2 bases; junction bases not matched to a gene: 7. This CDR3 is built from 13 residues. Germline lookup yields CDR1 SQVTM and CDR2 ANQGSEA. This CDR3 reads CSALGDRQETQYF. Written as DNA, the CDR3 is TGCAGCGCTCTGGGGGACAGACAAGAGACCCAGTACTTC.

This clonotype was detected ten times or more. In DNA, the CDR3 is TGTGCCAGCAGTGCGGCGGGCCGGGAAGATACGCAGTATTTT. As protein: CASSAAGREDTQYF. This chain connects TRBV28 to TRBJ2-3, with D possibly TRBD2 on 5 matching bases. This CDR3 has 14 residues. Germline values: CDR1 MDHEN, CDR2 SYDVKM. The V end was cut by 5 bases, the J end by 5 bases, with 14 bases between.